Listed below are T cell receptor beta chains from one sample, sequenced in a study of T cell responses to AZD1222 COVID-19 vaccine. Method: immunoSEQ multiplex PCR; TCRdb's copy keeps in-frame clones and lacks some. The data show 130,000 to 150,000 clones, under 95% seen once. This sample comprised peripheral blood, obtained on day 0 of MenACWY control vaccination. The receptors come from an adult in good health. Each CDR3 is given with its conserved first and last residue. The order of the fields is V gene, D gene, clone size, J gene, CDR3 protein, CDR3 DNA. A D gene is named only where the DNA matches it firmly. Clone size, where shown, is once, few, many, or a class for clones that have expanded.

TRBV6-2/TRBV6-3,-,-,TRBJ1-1,CASSYSWERDTEAFF,TGTGCCAGCAGTTACTCTTGGGAGAGGGACACTGAAGCTTTCTTT
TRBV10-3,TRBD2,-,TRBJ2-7,CAISESGGRTSYEQYF,TGTGCCATCAGTGAGTCGGGCGGGAGGACCTCCTACGAGCAGTACTTC
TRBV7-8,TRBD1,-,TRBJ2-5,CASSLLGGPQETQYF,TGTGCCAGCAGCTTATTAGGGGGCCCCCAAGAGACCCAGTACTTC
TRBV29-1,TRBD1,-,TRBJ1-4,CSVSDPGQGREKLFF,TGCAGCGTTTCAGATCCGGGACAGGGGAGGGAAAAACTGTTTTTT
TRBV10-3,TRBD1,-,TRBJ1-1,CAISEVQGVNTEAFF,TGTGCCATCAGTGAAGTTCAGGGGGTGAACACTGAAGCTTTCTTT
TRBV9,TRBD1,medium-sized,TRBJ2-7,CASSVGKGGEEQYF,TGTGCCAGCAGCGTAGGTAAAGGGGGCGAGGAGCAGTACTTC
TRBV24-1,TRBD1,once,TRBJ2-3,CAIDRDHTQYF,TGTGCCATCGACAGGGACCATACGCAGTATTTT
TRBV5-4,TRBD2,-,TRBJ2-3,CASSLVSGGARLSTDTQYF,TGTGCCAGCAGCTTGGTTAGCGGGGGGGCACGGTTGAGCACAGATACGCAGTATTTT
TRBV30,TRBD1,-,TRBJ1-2,CAWSPGGLGYTF,TGTGCCTGGAGTCCAGGGGGTCTTGGCTACACCTTC
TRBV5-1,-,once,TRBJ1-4,CASSLEGRTQSEKLFF,TGCGCCAGCAGCTTGGAAGGAAGGACCCAAAGCGAAAAACTGTTTTTT
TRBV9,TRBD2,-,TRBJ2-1,CASSKGGTSLMNEQFF,TGTGCCAGCAGCAAGGGGGGGACTAGCCTTATGAATGAGCAGTTCTTC
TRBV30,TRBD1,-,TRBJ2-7,CAWSQTGYYTEQYF,TGTGCCTGGAGCCAGACAGGGTATTACACCGAGCAGTACTTC
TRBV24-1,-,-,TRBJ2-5,CATSAPGETQYF,TGTGCCACCAGTGCCCCGGGAGAGACCCAGTACTTC
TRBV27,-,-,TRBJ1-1,CASSPGPYGTEAFF,TGTGCCAGCAGCCCAGGTCCTTATGGCACTGAAGCTTTCTTT
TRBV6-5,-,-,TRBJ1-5,CATRSGSNSNQPQHF,TGTGCCACTCGGTCCGGGAGTAATAGCAATCAGCCCCAGCATTTT
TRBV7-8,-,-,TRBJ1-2,CASSKRQPYGYTF,TGTGCCAGCAGCAAACGACAGCCCTATGGCTACACCTTC
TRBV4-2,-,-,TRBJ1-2,CASSQDPGTRGHGYTF,TGTGCCAGCAGCCAAGATCCCGGGACTCGTGGTCATGGCTACACCTTC
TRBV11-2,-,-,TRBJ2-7,CASSLGPGASYEQYF,TGTGCCAGCAGCCTCGGGCCGGGGGCATCCTACGAGCAGTACTTC
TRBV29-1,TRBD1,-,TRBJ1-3,CSVALGTGLSGNTIYF,TGCAGCGTTGCATTGGGGACAGGTCTCTCTGGAAACACCATATATTTT
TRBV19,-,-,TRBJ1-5,CASSVKSQPQHF,TGTGCCAGTAGTGTCAAAAGCCAGCCCCAGCATTTT
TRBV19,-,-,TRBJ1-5,CASSTTGSNQPQHF,TGTGCCAGTAGTACTACAGGAAGCAATCAGCCCCAGCATTTT
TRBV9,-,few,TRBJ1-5,CASSVAPSNQPQHF,TGTGCCAGCAGCGTGGCTCCTAGCAATCAGCCCCAGCATTTT
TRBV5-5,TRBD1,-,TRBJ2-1,CASSSGQGAFHEQFF,TGTGCCAGCAGCTCAGGACAGGGGGCTTTCCATGAGCAGTTCTTC
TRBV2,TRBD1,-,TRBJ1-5,CASSERTGTSNQPQHF,TGTGCCAGCAGTGAACGGACAGGGACTAGCAATCAGCCCCAGCATTTT
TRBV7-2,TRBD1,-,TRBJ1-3,CASSTGGTGGSGNTIYF,TGTGCCAGCAGCACCGGGGGTACAGGGGGGAGCGGAAACACCATATATTTT